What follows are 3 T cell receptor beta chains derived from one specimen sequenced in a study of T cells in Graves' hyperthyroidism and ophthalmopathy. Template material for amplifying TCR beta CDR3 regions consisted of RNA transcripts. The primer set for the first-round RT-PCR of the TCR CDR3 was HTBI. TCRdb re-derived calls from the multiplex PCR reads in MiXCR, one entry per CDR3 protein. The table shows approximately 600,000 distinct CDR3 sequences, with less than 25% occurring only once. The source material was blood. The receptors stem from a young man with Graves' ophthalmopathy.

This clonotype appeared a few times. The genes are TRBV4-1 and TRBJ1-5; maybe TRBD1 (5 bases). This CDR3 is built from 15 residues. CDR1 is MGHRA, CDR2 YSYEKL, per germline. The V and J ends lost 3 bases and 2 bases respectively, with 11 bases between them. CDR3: CASSHTWGGNQPQHF. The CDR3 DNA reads TGCGCCAGCAGCCATACTTGGGGGGGCAATCAGCCCCAGCATTTT.

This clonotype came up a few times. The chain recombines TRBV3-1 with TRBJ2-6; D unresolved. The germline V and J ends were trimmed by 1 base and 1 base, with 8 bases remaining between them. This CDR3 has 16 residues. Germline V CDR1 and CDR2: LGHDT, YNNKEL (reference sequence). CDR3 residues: CASSQVITSGANVLTF. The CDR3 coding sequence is TGTGCCAGCAGCCAAGTGATCACGTCTGGGGCCAACGTCCTGACTTTC. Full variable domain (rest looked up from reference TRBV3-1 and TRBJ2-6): DTAVSQTPKYLVTQMGNDKSIKCEQNLGHDTMYWYKQDSKKFLKIMFSYNNKELIINETVPNRFSPKSPDKAHLNLHINSLELGDSAVYFCASSQVITSGANVLTFGAGSRLTVL.

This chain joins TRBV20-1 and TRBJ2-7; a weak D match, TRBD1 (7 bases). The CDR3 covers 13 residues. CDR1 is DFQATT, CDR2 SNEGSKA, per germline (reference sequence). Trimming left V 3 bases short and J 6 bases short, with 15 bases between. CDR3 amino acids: CSASLTGTGEQYF. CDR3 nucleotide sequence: TGCAGTGCTAGTCTGACAGGGACTGGCGAGCAGTACTTC.